One sample yielded the 3 T cell receptor beta chains listed below, sequenced in a study of shared clonotypes between healthy human individuals. Method: immunoSEQ multiplex PCR; TCRdb's copy keeps in-frame clones and lacks some. This table has about 2.1 million clones, 93% appearing once. The naive CD8 fraction comprised CD45RO-negative cells positively selected for CCR7 and excluded terminally differentiated effector memory CD45RA+ cells. Sequences were obtained from naive CD8+ T cells from PBMCs. All receptors derive from a man younger than 30 in good health. Some clones in this sample may be carry-over from other donors' samples.

This sequence joins TRBV2 and TRBJ2-7, with D possibly being TRBD1 (5 bases). CDR1 is SNHLY and CDR2 is FYNNEI in the germline V gene. V shed 7 bases and J shed 0 bases, with 13 bases lying between them. The CDR3 runs 14 residues. The CDR3 DNA sequence: TGTGCCAGCACACGCCCCCAGGGCTCCTACGAGCAGTACTTC. This gives the protein CASTRPQGSYEQYF.

Comment on this clone: The sample has other DNA sequences that encode this CDR3 too. CDR3 nucleotide sequence: TGTGCCAGCAGTTCGGGGGGCTACGAGCAGTACTTC. Residues: CASSSGGYEQYF. The rearrangement uses TRBV6-6 and TRBJ2-7; 7 bases are shared with TRBD2. Germline V gives CDR1 MNHNY, CDR2 SVGAGI (reference sequence). After removal of 4 bases from V and 3 bases from J, the junction contained 0 bases not matched to a gene. The CDR3 length is 12 residues.

The chain combines TRBV30 with TRBJ2-1; TRBD2 matches 9 bases. Per the germline V gene, CDR1 is GTSNPN and CDR2 is SVGIG (reference sequence). The CDR3 has 12 amino acids. V lost 1 base, J lost 10 bases, and 2 bases stayed unmatched. CDR3 DNA: TGTGCCTGGAGTGCACTAGCGGGCGAGCAGTTCTTC. Residues: CAWSALAGEQFF.